A selection of T cell receptor beta chains follows, all from one sample in a study of T cells expressing NK-cell markers. TCRdb reprocessed the 5' RACE reads and stores each CDR3 protein as one record, lacking DNA. The repertoire table contains approximately 380,000 distinct CDR3 sequences. The sample taken for sequencing was blood T cells: a sorted CD56 or NKG2C T cell subset, CD4+ or CD8+ T cells, or bulk PBMC T cells (not recorded which). The receptors come from a man aged 18-70 years in good health. Both conserved end residues are part of each CDR3.

j_call	cdr3_length	v_call	cdr3_aa
TRBJ1-2	13	TRBV2	CASLLSANYGYTF
TRBJ2-3	14	TRBV2	CASSRQGTPDTQYF
TRBJ1-2	13	TRBV7-2	CASSLAGTAGYTF
TRBJ2-3	15	TRBV4-1	CASRVEHTSTDTQYF
TRBJ2-1	13	TRBV5-1	CASSLDTYNEQFF
TRBJ2-3	17	TRBV9	CASSVSWADRAPDTQYF
TRBJ2-7	15	TRBV11-1	CASSLFTTYSYEQYF
TRBJ1-5	13	TRBV6-2/TRBV6-3	CASRQEATQPQHF
TRBJ2-4	16	TRBV28	CASSPSLTAFKNIQYF
TRBJ2-5	17	TRBV12-3/TRBV12-4	CASSLTSGGLYQETQYF
TRBJ2-5	15	TRBV7-9	CASSPVRGGRETQYF
TRBJ1-6	15	TRBV3-1	CASSQEGTGDSPLHF
TRBJ1-1	14	TRBV5-1	CASRLTGGMGEAFF
TRBJ2-1	16	TRBV20-1	CSARDTGRSPYNEQFF
TRBJ1-5	18	TRBV21-1	CASTHRSDRIYSNQPQHF
TRBJ1-4	15	TRBV7-2	CASSLVPQGREKLFF
TRBJ1-3	13	TRBV11-2	CASSGGSGNTIYF
TRBJ1-5	15	TRBV19	CASSWAFNSNQPQHF
TRBJ2-5	17	TRBV4-2	CASSPGLAGGLQETQYF
TRBJ1-6	17	TRBV5-1	CASSASTTGTGNSPLHF
TRBJ1-2	12	TRBV7-8	CASSPGAGTPTF
TRBJ2-3	12	TRBV5-1	CARGDPVDTQYF
TRBJ2-3	16	TRBV18	CASSPPWGTSGDTQYF
TRBJ2-1	15	TRBV7-8	CASSKRGGLNNEQFF
TRBJ1-4	18	TRBV21-1	CASNHPLTRGPTNEKLFF
TRBJ2-6	17	TRBV18	CASSPAVQISGANVLTF
TRBJ2-1	13	TRBV10-2	CASTLLRGDEQFF
TRBJ1-2	13	TRBV6-4	CASSDHRTGGYTF
TRBJ2-5	16	TRBV5-1	CASSEKGTANQETQYF
TRBJ1-6	16	TRBV7-9	CASSLATGVSRAPLHF
TRBJ1-2	15	TRBV5-1	CASSMGQGMGYGYTF
TRBJ2-7	14	TRBV7-2	CASSTGTSFHEQYF
TRBJ2-7	14	TRBV20-1	CSASFRDSSYEQYF
TRBJ1-2	13	TRBV2	CASSADKNYGYTF
TRBJ2-3	16	TRBV28	CASSSPGGPRPDTQYF
TRBJ1-2	14	TRBV7-9	CASSLGQGGYGYTF
TRBJ2-4	17	TRBV18	CASSPQGQVFAKNIQYF
TRBJ1-5	14	TRBV27	CASSLDRRFQPQHF
TRBJ1-6	15	TRBV5-6	CASSLRSAGDSPLHF
TRBJ1-4	15	TRBV5-1	CASSIAGQGSEKLFF
TRBJ2-4	14	TRBV7-8	CASSQTGGTNIQYF
TRBJ2-1	15	TRBV19	CASNSPGHTYNEQFF
TRBJ2-1	17	TRBV5-6	CASSHTGRFSSYNEQFF
TRBJ2-5	16	TRBV7-2	CASSLARSGEGETQYF
TRBJ1-6	15	TRBV18	CASSPGRTDNSPLHF
TRBJ2-1	17	TRBV20-1	CSARGTGMGSSYNEQFF
TRBJ2-1	16	TRBV5-1	CASSLVSGGAVNEQFF
TRBJ1-5	16	TRBV4-2	CASSQTAHYSNQPQHF